This T cell receptor beta chain was recorded in a study of graft-versus-host responses after intestinal transplantation. Study-level background: Every recipient had anti-thymocyte globulin induction and 2 to 3 years of tacrolimus plus steroids.

Concerning this clone itself: Its antigen is not known. At one of its ends the junction is not consistent with the germline gene, which may arise from a read error.

Germline V gene sequence: CDR1 MGHRA, CDR2 YSYEKL. This CDR3 contains 13 residues. This table comes from immunoSEQ multiplex PCR, and its TCRdb copy is limited to in-frame clones, with some not included. Among approximately 80,000 clones listed, 85% to 90% were seen once. Broader study findings: In recipient marrow, GvH clones were found, and some appeared first in ileum or blood.

The material was unstimulated CD4+ T cells sorted from spleen or lymph node cells, obtained before intestinal transplant. This chain uses TRBV4-1 with TRBJ2-1; no firm D call. The receptor's source is a human donor who received an intestinal transplant. The CDR3 sequence is CASSQAPYSEQFF. DNA of the CDR3: TGCGCCAGCAGCCAAGCCCCGTACAGTGAGCAGTTCTTC.